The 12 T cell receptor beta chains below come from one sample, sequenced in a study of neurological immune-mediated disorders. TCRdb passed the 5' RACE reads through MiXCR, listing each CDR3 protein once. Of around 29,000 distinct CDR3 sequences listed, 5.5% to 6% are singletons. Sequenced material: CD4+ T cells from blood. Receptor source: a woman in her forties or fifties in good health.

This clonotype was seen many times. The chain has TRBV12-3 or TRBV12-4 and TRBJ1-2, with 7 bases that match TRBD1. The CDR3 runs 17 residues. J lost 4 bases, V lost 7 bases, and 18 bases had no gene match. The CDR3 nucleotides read TGTGCCAGCACCTTACGCCAGGGGGATTTTGGGGTCTATGGCTACACCTTC. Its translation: CASTLRQGDFGVYGYTF.

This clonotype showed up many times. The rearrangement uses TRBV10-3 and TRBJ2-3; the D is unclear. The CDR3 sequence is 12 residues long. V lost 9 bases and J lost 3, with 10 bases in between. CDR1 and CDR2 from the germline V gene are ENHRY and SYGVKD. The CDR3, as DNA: TGTGCCATGTCAAGGGAAACAGATACGCAGTATTTT. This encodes CAMSRETDTQYF.

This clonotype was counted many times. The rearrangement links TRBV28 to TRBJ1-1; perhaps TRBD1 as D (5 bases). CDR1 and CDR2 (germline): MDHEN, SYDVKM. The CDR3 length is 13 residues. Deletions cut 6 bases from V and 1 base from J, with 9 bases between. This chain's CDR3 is CASRGQQNTEAFF. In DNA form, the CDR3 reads TGTGCCAGCAGAGGACAACAGAACACTGAAGCTTTCTTT.

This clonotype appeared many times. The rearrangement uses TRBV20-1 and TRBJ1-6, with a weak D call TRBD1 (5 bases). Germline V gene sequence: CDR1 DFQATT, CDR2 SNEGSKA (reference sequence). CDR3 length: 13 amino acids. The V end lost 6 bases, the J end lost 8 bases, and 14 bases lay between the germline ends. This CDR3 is CSAPGQGDSPLHF. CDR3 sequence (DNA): TGCAGTGCCCCCGGTCAGGGTGATTCACCCCTCCACTTT.

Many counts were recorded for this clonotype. CDR3 region: CASKFSRIGNTEAFF. In DNA, the CDR3 is TGTGCCAGCAAATTTTCAAGAATCGGGAACACTGAAGCTTTCTTT. The chain carries TRBV6-5 and TRBJ1-1; no clear D. V was clipped by 7 bases and J by 1 base, with 16 bases between them. In germline, CDR1 is MNHEY, CDR2 SVGAGI. The CDR3 covers 15 residues.

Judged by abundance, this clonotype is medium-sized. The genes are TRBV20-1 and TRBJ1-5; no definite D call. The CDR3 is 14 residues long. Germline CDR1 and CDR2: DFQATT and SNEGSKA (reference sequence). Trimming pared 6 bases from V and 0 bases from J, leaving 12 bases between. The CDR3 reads CSAQTDRSNQPQHF. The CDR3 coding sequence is TGCAGTGCCCAGACGGACCGTAGCAATCAGCCCCAGCATTTT.

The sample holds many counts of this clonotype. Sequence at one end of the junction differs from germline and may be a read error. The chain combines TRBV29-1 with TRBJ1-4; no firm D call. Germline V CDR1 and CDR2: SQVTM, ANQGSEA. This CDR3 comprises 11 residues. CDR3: CSVEVGSVAAF. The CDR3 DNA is TGCAGCGTTGAGGTAGGTTCTGTTGCCGCTTTT.

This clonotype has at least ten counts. The CDR3 region is CASSISQGYEQYF. CDR3 nucleotide sequence: TGCGCCAGCAGCATCTCCCAGGGGTACGAGCAGTACTTC. J is TRBJ2-7 and V is TRBV5-1; tentative D call: TRBD1 (6 bases). The CDR3 has 13 amino acids. The V and J ends lost 4 bases and 4 bases respectively, with 12 bases between them. Germline CDR1 and CDR2: SGHRS and YFSETQ.

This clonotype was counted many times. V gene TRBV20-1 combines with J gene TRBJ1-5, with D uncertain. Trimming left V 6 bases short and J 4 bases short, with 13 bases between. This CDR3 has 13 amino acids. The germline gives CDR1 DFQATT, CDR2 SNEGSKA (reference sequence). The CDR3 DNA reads TGCAGTGCCCCCGTGGAGGGTAATCAGCCCCAGCATTTT. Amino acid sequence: CSAPVEGNQPQHF.

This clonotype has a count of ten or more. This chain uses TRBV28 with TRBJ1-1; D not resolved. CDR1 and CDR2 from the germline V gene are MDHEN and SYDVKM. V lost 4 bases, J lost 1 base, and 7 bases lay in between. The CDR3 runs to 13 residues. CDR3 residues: CASSWVRNTEAFF. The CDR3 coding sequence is TGTGCCAGCAGTTGGGTCAGGAACACTGAAGCTTTCTTT.

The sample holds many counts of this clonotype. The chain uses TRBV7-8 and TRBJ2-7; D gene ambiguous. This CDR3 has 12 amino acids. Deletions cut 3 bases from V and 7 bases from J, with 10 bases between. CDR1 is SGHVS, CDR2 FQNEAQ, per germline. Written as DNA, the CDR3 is TGTGCCAGCAGCTTCCATAGTACGGAGCAGTACTTC. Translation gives CASSFHSTEQYF. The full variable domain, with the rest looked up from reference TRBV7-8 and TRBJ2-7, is GAGVSQSPRYKVAKRGQDVALRCDPISGHVSLFWYQQALGQGPEFLTYFQNEAQLDKSGLPSDRFFAERPEGSVSTLKIQRTQQEDSAVYLCASSFHSTEQYFGPGTRLTVT.

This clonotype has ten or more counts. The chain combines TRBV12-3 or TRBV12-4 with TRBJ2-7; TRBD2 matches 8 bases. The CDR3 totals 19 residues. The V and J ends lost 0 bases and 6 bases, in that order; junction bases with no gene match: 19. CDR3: CASSLATGTRIYGVGEQYF. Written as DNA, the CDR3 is TGTGCCAGCAGTTTAGCTACCGGGACTAGGATTTACGGGGTCGGCGAGCAGTACTTC.